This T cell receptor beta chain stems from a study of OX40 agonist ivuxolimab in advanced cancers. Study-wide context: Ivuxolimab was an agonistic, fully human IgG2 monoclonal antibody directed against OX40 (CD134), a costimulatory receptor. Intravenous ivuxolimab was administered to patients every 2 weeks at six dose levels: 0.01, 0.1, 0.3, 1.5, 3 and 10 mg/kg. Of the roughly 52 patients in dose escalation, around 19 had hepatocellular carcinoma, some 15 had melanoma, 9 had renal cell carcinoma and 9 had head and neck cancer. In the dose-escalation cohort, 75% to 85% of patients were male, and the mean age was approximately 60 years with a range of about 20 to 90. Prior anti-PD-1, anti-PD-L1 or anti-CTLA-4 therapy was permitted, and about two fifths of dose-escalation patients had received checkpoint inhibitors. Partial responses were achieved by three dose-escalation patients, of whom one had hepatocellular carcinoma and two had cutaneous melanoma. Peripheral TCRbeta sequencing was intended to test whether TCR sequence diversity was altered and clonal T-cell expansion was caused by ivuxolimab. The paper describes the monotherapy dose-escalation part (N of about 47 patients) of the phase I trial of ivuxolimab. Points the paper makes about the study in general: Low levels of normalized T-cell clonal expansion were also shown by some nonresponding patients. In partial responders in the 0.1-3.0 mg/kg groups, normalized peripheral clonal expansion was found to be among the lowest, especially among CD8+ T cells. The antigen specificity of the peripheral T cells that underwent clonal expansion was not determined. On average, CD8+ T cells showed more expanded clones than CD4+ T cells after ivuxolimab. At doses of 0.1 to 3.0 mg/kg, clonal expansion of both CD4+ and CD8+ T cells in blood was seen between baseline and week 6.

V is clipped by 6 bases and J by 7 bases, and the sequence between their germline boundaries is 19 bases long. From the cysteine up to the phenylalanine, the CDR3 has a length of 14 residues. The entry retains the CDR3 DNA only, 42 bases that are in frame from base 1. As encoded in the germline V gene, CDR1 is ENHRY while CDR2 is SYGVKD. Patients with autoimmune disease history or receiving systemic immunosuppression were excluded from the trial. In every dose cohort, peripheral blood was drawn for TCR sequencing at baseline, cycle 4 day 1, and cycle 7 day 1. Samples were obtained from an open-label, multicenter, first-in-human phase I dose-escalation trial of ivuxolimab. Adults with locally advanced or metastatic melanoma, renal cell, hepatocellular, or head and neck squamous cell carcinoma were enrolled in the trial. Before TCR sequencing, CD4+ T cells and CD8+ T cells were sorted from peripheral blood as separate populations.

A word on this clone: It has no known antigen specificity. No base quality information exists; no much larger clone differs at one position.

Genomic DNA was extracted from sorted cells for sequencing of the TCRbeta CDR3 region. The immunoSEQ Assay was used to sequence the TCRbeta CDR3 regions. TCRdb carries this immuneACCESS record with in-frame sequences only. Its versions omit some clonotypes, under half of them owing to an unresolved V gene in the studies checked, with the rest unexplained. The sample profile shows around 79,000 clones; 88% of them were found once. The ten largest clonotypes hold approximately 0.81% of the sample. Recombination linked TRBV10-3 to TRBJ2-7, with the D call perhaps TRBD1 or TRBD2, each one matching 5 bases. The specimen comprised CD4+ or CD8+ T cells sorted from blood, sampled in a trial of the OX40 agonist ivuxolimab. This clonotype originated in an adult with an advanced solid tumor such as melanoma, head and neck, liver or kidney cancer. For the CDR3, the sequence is CAIRTSGGFGEQYF. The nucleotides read TGTGCCATCAGGACCAGTGGGGGATTTGGGGAGCAGTACTTC.